The next 2 T cell receptor beta chains were all read from a single sample in a study of cytomegalovirus exposure and HLA in healthy donors. With 60 Vbeta and 13 Jbeta primers, the PCR was carried out. Sequencing was performed with immunoSEQ multiplex PCR; in TCRdb, only in-frame clones are kept and a portion is missing. The sample records 49,000 or so clones, over 75% being singletons. The specimen was PBMCs. The receptors were sampled from a boy younger than 18 in good health and CMV-seropositive.

The chain joins TRBV5-4 to TRBJ1-2, with a weak D call TRBD1 (6 bases). The germline V and J ends were trimmed by 3 bases and 3 bases, with 18 bases remaining between them. This CDR3 is 16 amino acids long. Germline V CDR1 and CDR2: SGHNT, YYREEE (reference sequence). CDR3 DNA sequence: TGTGCCAGCAGCTCTGGGACAACGTCAGAGCACTATGGCTACACCTTC. This translates into CASSSGTTSEHYGYTF.

The chain recombines TRBV9 with TRBJ2-1; TRBD2 agrees at 8 bases. Germline assignment: CDR1 SGDLS and CDR2 YYNGEE. Trimming cost V 5 bases and J 5 bases; bases outside gene matches: 12. This CDR3 is 16 amino acids long. CDR3 DNA sequence: TGTGCCAGCAGAGACGGGGCGGGGGGCCGGAACAATGAGCAGTTCTTC. The encoded protein is CASRDGAGGRNNEQFF.